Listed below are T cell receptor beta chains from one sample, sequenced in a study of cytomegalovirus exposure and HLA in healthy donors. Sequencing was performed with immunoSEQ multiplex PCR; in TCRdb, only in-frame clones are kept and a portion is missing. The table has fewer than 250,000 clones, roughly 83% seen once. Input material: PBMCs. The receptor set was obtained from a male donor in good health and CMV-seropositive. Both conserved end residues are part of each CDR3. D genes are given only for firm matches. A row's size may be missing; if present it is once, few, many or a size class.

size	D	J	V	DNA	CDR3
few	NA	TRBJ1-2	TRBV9	TGTGCCAGCAGCGTAGCTACCCTAGGCTATGGCTACACCTTC	CASSVATLGYGYTF
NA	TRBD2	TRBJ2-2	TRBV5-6	TGTGCCAGCAGCTCCAGCGGGATCAAACCCGGGGAGCTGTTTTTT	CASSSSGIKPGELFF
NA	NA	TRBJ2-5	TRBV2	TGTGCCAGCAGTGAAGCAGCGTCAGGGATGGAGACCCAGTACTTC	CASSEAASGMETQYF
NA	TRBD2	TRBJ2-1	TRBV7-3	TGTGCCAGCGGGGTAGCGGGAGGGGAGCAGTTCTTC	CASGVAGGEQFF
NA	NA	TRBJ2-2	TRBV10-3	TGTGCCATCAGTGAAGGGGGGGTCACCGGGGAGCTGTTTTTT	CAISEGGVTGELFF
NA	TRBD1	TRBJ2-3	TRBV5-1	TGCGCCAGCAGCTTGGTCATGACCGGGACAGGGTCCACAGATACGCAGTATTTT	CASSLVMTGTGSTDTQYF
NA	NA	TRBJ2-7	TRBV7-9	TGTGCCAGCAGCCCCCGAGGGGGGGGATCACGGGAGCAGTACTTC	CASSPRGGGSREQYF
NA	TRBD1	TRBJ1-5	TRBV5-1	TGCGCCAGCAGCGCCGGGACAGGTGATCAGCCCCAGCATTTT	CASSAGTGDQPQHF
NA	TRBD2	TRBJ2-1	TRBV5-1	TGCGCCAGCAGCGTCCAGACTAGCGGGAAAACTCATGAGCAGTTCTTC	CASSVQTSGKTHEQFF
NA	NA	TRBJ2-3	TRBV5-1	TGCGCCAGCAGCCCCGGGGGGCGGGATACGCAGTATTTT	CASSPGGRDTQYF
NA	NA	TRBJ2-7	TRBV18	TGTGCCAGCTCACCGCGGGACAGCATCTACGAGCAGTACTTC	CASSPRDSIYEQYF
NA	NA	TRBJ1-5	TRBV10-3	TGTGCCATCAGTGAGTCGACAGGTAGAATTAATCAGCCCCAGCATTTT	CAISESTGRINQPQHF
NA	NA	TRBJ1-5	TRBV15	TGTGCCACTATAAACAGCATCAATAGCAATCAGCCCCAGCATTTT	CATINSINSNQPQHF
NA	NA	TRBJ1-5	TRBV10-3	TGTGCCATCAGTGAGCAGGGGAATCAGCCCCAGCATTTT	CAISEQGNQPQHF
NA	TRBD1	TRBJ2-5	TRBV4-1	TGCGCCAGCAGCCGAGGAACAGGGGGTCAAGAGACCCAGTACTTC	CASSRGTGGQETQYF
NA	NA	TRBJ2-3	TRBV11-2	TGTGCCAGCAGCTTTTTAGCAGATACGCAGTATTTT	CASSFLADTQYF
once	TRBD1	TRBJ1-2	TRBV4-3	TGCGCCAGCAGCCAAGACGAGGGACAGTCATATGGCTACACCTTC	CASSQDEGQSYGYTF
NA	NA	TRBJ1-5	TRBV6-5	TGTGCCAGCAGACAGGGTCAGAGCAATCAGCCCCAGCATTTT	CASRQGQSNQPQHF
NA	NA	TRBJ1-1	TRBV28	TGTGCCAGCAGTTTGGACACCGCCTGGGACACTGAAGCTTTCTTT	CASSLDTAWDTEAFF
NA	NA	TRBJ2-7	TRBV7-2	TGTGCCAGCAGCAGAAACGGCGGCAACTACGAGCAGTACTTC	CASSRNGGNYEQYF
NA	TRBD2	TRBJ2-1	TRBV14	TGTGCCAGCAGCCAAAAATTTGGACTAGCGGGGGACAATGAGCAGTTCTTC	CASSQKFGLAGDNEQFF
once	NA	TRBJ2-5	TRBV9	TGTGCCAGCAGCGTGGCTACAGGCAGGGGAAGGGAGACCCAGTACTTC	CASSVATGRGRETQYF
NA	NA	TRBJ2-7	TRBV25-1	TGTGCCAGCAGTGACCCAGTGAGTACGGGGTACGAGCAGTACTTC	CASSDPVSTGYEQYF
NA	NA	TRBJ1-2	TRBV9	TGTGCCTCCTCCACCGACAGCCTCTATGGCTACACCTTC	CASSTDSLYGYTF
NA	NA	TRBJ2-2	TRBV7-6	TGTGCCAGCAGCCCCCGGTCAGGGGGGGAGCTGTTTTTT	CASSPRSGGELFF
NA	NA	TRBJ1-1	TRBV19	TGTGCCAGTAGGTCAACAGGGCTCAGGAACACTGAAGCTTTCTTT	CASRSTGLRNTEAFF
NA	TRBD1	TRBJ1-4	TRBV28	TGTGCCAGCGGTGGACCACAGGGGGCTTCCAATGAAAAACTGTTTTTT	CASGGPQGASNEKLFF
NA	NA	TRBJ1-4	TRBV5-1	TGCGCCAGCAGCTTGGCTCAGGGGCGTGAAAAACTGTTTTTT	CASSLAQGREKLFF
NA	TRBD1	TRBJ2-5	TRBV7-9	TGTGCCAGCAGCGGCGACAGGGATGGGGAGACCCAGTACTTC	CASSGDRDGETQYF
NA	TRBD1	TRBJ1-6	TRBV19	TGTGCCAGGCAGACAGGGGGAAATTCACCCCTCCACTTT	CARQTGGNSPLHF
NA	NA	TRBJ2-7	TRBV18	TGTGCCAGCTCACCACTGGTAGGAGTACGAATCGAGCAGTACTTC	CASSPLVGVRIEQYF
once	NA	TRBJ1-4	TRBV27	TGTGCCAGCCTCCCCGCAGGGAGGGGGAATGAAAAACTGTTTTTT	CASLPAGRGNEKLFF
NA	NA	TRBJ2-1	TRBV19	TGTGCCAGTAGTATTACAGGGATAAGCGAGCAGTTCTTC	CASSITGISEQFF
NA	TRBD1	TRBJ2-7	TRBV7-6	TGTGCCAGCAGCTATGGACAGGGGGCGGGGGAGCAGTACTTC	CASSYGQGAGEQYF
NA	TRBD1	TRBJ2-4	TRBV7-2	TGTGCCAGCAGCTCTTCGGGACAGGTTATAGCCAAAAACATTCAGTACTTC	CASSSSGQVIAKNIQYF
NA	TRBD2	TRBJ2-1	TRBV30	TGTGCCTCCTCGTCTTCTAGCGGGTTATACAATGAGCAGTTCTTC	CASSSSSGLYNEQFF
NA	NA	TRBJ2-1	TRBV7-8	TGTGCCAGCAGCTTAGCAACTCTCCCTACTTACAATGAGCAGTTCTTC	CASSLATLPTYNEQFF
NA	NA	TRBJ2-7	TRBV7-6	TGTGCCAGCAGCGCTCGACTAGGAAGCGAGCAGTACTTC	CASSARLGSEQYF
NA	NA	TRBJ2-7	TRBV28	TGTGCCAGCAGCTCTACTAGTTACCGTGGGGAGCAGTACTTC	CASSSTSYRGEQYF
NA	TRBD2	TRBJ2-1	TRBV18	TGTGCCAGCTCACCGACCCCGGCGGGGGGGACCTACAATGAGCAGTTCTTC	CASSPTPAGGTYNEQFF
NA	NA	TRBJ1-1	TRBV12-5	TGTGCTAGTGGTTTGGAACAGGCAAGCACTGAAGCTTTCTTT	CASGLEQASTEAFF
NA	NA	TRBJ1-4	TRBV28	TGTGCCAGCAGTTTAGGCGGCAGAGGGAATGAAAAACTGTTTTTT	CASSLGGRGNEKLFF
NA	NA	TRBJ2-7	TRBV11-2	TGTGCCAGCAGCTATTCGGACAGACTCATCCACGAGCAGTACTTC	CASSYSDRLIHEQYF
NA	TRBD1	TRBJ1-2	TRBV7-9	TGTGCCAGCAAGGGACAGGGTTTCTATGGCTACACCTTC	CASKGQGFYGYTF
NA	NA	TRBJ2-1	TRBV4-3	TGCGCCAGCAGCCAAGCTAGCGTTGGGTTGAATGAGCAGTTCTTC	CASSQASVGLNEQFF
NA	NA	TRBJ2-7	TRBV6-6	TGTGCCAGCAGTTACTCAGCGCGGACTCCGGGGGAGCAGTACTTC	CASSYSARTPGEQYF
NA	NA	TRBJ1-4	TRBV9	TGTGCCAGCAGCGTAGGGAGCGGGCAGCCCGCAACTAATGAAAAACTGTTTTTT	CASSVGSGQPATNEKLFF
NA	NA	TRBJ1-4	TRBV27	TGTGCCAGCAGTCCTAGACCAATGAATGAAAAACTGTTTTTT	CASSPRPMNEKLFF
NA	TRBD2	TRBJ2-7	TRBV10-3	TGTGCCATCAGTGAGTCGATAGCGGGGGTAGGCGAGCAGTACTTC	CAISESIAGVGEQYF
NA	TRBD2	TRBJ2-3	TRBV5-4	TGTGCCAGCAGCTTACGGGGGGGTAAATTCGCAGATACGCAGTATTTT	CASSLRGGKFADTQYF
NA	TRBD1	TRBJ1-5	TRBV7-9	TGTGCCAGCAGCCAGACAGGGAATCAGCCCCAGCATTTT	CASSQTGNQPQHF
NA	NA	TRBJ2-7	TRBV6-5	TGTGCCAGCAGTTCGACAGAGTACGAGCAGTACTTC	CASSSTEYEQYF
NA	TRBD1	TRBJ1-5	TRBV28	TGTGCCAGCAGTCTCCCGGGACAGGGGTCGGGGGGCAATCAGCCCCAGCATTTT	CASSLPGQGSGGNQPQHF
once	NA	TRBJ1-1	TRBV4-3	TGCGCCAGCAGCCAAGATCCGGGGGGGGGCACTGAAGCTTTCTTT	CASSQDPGGGTEAFF
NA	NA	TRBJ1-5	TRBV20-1	TGCAGTGCTAAGGGGGGGCAGCCCCAGCATTTT	CSAKGGQPQHF